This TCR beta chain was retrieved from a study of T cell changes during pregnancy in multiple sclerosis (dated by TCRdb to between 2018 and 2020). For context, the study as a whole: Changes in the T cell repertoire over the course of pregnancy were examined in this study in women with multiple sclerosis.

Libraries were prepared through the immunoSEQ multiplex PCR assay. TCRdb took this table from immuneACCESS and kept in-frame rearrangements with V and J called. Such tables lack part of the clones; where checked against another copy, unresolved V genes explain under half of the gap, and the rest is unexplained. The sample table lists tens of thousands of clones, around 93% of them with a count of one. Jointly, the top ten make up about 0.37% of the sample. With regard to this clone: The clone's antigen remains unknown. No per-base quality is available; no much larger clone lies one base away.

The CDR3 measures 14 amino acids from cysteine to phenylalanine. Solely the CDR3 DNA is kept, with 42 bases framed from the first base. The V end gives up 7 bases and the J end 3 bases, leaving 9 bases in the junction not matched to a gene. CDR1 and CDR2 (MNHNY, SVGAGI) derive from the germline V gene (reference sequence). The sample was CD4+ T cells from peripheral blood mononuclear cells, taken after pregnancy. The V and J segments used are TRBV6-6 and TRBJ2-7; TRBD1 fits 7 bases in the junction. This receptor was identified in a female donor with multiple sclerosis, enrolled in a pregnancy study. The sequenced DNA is TGTGCCAGCACACACCGGGACAGAAACTACGAGCAGTACTTC. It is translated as CASTHRDRNYEQYF.